Shown below are 25 T cell receptor beta chains from a single sample sequenced in a study of blood T cell repertoires in COVID-19. Profiled with immunoSEQ multiplex PCR; TCRdb holds only in-frame clones, not every one. This sample carries more than 150,000 clones, under 90% of them seen once, and the ten largest clones take 6% to 8.5%. Sequences were obtained from peripheral blood. Every receptor here comes from a human donor in a cohort sampled during active COVID-19.

The rearrangement joins TRBV7-9 to TRBJ2-7, with 9 bases lining up with TRBD1. CDR1 is SEHNR, CDR2 FQNEAQ, per germline (reference sequence). CDR3 length equals 13 residues. J lost 5 bases, V lost 5 bases, and 4 bases had no gene match. Here the CDR3 reads CASSQGQGDEQYF. The CDR3 DNA is TGTGCCAGCAGCCAGGGACAGGGTGACGAGCAGTACTTC. Together with reference TRBV7-9 and TRBJ2-7, the CDR3 gives the full variable domain: DTGVSQNPRHKITKRGQNVTFRCDPISEHNRLYWYRQTLGQGPEFLTYFQNEAQLEKSRLLSDRFSAERPKGSFSTLEIQRTEQGDSAMYLCASSQGQGDEQYFGPGTRLTVT.

This rearrangement joins TRBV19 to TRBJ1-3; the D is unclear. V was cut by 6 bases and J by 0 bases, with 9 bases left in between. The CDR3 runs to 14 residues. Germline V CDR1 and CDR2: LNHDA, SQIVND (reference sequence). CDR3 sequence: CASSHSSSGNTIYF. CDR3 nucleotide sequence: TGTGCCAGTAGCCACTCAAGCTCTGGAAACACCATATATTTT.

J is TRBJ1-1 and V is TRBV20-1, with D hard to call. In germline, CDR1 is DFQATT, CDR2 SNEGSKA (reference sequence). There are 13 residues in the CDR3. The V gene lost 3 bases and the J gene lost 3 bases, with 11 bases spanning the gap. The CDR3 protein is CSASIRPDTEAFF. CDR3 in DNA: TGCAGTGCTAGTATTCGTCCGGACACTGAAGCTTTCTTT.

V is TRBV19 and J is TRBJ2-5; the D is unclear. V lost 3 bases and J 5 bases, leaving 16 bases between the germline ends. Per germline, CDR1 LNHDA and CDR2 SQIVND (reference sequence). CDR3 length: 15 residues. CDR3 region: CASSIWSSGKETQYF. As DNA, the CDR3 is TGTGCCAGTAGTATTTGGAGTTCGGGTAAGGAGACCCAGTACTTC.

A single count supports this clone. The chain recombines TRBV13 with TRBJ2-7; 13 bases are shared with TRBD2. The V and J ends lost 4 bases and 4 bases, in that order; junction bases with no gene match: 4. The V gene's germline CDR1 is PRHDT and CDR2 FYEKMQ (reference sequence). The CDR3 spans 15 residues. The CDR3: CASSSGLAGSYEQYF. DNA of the CDR3: TGTGCCAGCAGCTCGGGACTAGCGGGATCTTACGAGCAGTACTTC.

The CDR3 loop is CASSEEGGLSNEQFF. CDR3 nucleotide sequence: TGTGCCAGCAGTGAAGAAGGGGGTCTCTCCAATGAGCAGTTCTTC. V is TRBV6-1 and J is TRBJ2-1, with a possible D match to TRBD1 (6 bases). CDR1 and CDR2 from the germline V gene are MNHNS and SASEGT. V shed 1 base and J shed 6 bases, with 13 bases lying between them. The length of the CDR3 is 15 residues.

This clone has more than one count but fewer than ten. The chain is built from TRBV5-4 and TRBJ2-5, with TRBD2 matching 10 bases. Germline V gene lookup returns CDR1 SGHNT and CDR2 YYREEE (reference sequence). The J segment lost 5 bases and the V segment lost 2 bases, leaving 6 bases of the junction unmatched. The CDR3 consists of 15 residues. The CDR3 DNA follows: TGTGCCAGCAGCTTAGCGGGGGGGATCATTGAGACCCAGTACTTC. Translating it yields CASSLAGGIIETQYF.

The chain recombines TRBV4-1 with TRBJ2-7; 15 nucleotides match TRBD2. The germline V gene encodes CDR1 MGHRA and CDR2 YSYEKL. V shed 3 bases, J shed 0 bases, and the junction held 6 bases outside the gene matches. The CDR3 loop spans 18 amino acids. DNA of the CDR3: TGCGCCAGCAGCCAGGGGACTAGCGGGGGGACCCGCTCCTACGAGCAGTACTTC. Its protein product is CASSQGTSGGTRSYEQYF.

The J gene is TRBJ2-5, the V gene TRBV23-1; 7 nucleotides match TRBD1. TRBV23-1 is annotated as an ORF whose role is uncertain. The trim removed 4 bases at V and 2 bases at J, leaving 22 bases unmatched. This CDR3 has 20 amino acids. Written as DNA, the CDR3 is TGCGCCAGCAGTCTTTTCTCGATCTTGCCGGACAGGTCGTCTCAAGAGACCCAGTACTTC. It specifies CASSLFSILPDRSSQETQYF.

The V and J genes are TRBV27 and TRBJ1-2; a possible D gene is TRBD1 (6 bases). From germline, CDR1 is MNHEY and CDR2 SMNVEV (reference sequence). Trimming took off 0 bases at V and 5 bases at J, with 19 bases between the two ends. The CDR3 loop spans 17 amino acids. The chain's CDR3 is CASSLSGSRGLGYGYTF. The DNA of the CDR3 is TGTGCCAGCAGTTTATCGGGGAGCAGGGGTCTTGGTTATGGCTACACCTTC.

The rearrangement joins TRBV15 to TRBJ2-3; 8 bases fit TRBD2. With V trimmed by 0 bases and J by 1 base, 3 bases remained unmatched. The CDR3 runs 16 residues. Germline loops: CDR1 LNHNV, CDR2 YYDKDF (reference sequence). CDR3 protein: CATSRDRAGGTDTQYF. The CDR3 coding sequence is TGTGCCACCAGCAGAGATCGAGCGGGGGGCACAGATACGCAGTATTTT.

The rearrangement uses TRBV5-1 and TRBJ2-5; D possibly corresponds to TRBD1 (6 bases). Germline V gene lookup returns CDR1 SGHRS and CDR2 YFSETQ. The CDR3 contains 14 residues. Trimming removed 4 bases from V and 6 bases from J, with 16 bases in between. The CDR3 sequence: CASSVPQGGQTQYF. CDR3 DNA: TGCGCCAGCAGCGTACCACAGGGCGGACAGACCCAGTACTTC.

This clone appeared a few times. The chain carries TRBV5-1 and TRBJ2-3; D gene ambiguous. Trimming shortened V by 2 bases and J by 0 bases, and 7 bases separated the two germline ends. Germline V gene data show CDR1 as SGHRS and CDR2 as YFSETQ. The CDR3 is 14 residues long. CDR3 sequence reads: CASSFVTSTDTQYF. DNA for the CDR3: TGCGCCAGCAGCTTTGTTACTAGCACAGATACGCAGTATTTT.

This chain joins TRBV6-5 and TRBJ2-7; TRBD2 is a possible D gene (6 bases). Trimming took off 2 bases at V and 4 bases at J, with 12 bases between the two ends. Per the germline V gene, CDR1 is MNHEY and CDR2 is SVGAGI. This CDR3 has 14 residues. CDR3 in amino acids: CASSYGGSRYEQYF. The CDR3 nucleotides are TGTGCCAGCAGTTACGGGGGGAGCCGATACGAGCAGTACTTC.

This clone was recorded once. The V call is TRBV15, the J call TRBJ1-4; 8 bases align to TRBD1. The CDR3 consists of 16 residues. With V trimmed by 1 base and J by 0 bases, 1 base remained unmatched. Germline V gene sequence: CDR1 LNHNV, CDR2 YYDKDF (reference sequence). The CDR3 protein is CATSRVTGATNEKLFF. The CDR3 DNA sequence: TGTGCCACCAGCAGAGTGACAGGGGCAACTAATGAAAAACTGTTTTTT.

The chain joins TRBV20-1 to TRBJ1-2, with TRBD1 as a possible D gene (5 bases). This CDR3 comprises 12 residues. Between the trimmed V and J ends, which lost 3 bases and 7 bases, there was a span of 12 bases. The germline gives CDR1 DFQATT, CDR2 SNEGSKA (reference sequence). DNA for the CDR3: TGCAGTGCTAGTCCGGGGGGAGGTGGCTACACCTTC. Translation: CSASPGGGGYTF.

The chain has TRBV10-3 and TRBJ1-1; tentative D call: TRBD1 (5 bases). The CDR3 length is 13 residues. The ends were cut back, 8 bases at V and 1 base at J, with 11 bases in the middle. The V gene's germline CDR1 is ENHRY and CDR2 SYGVKD. This CDR3 is CAIGQGKNTEAFF. CDR3 bases: TGTGCCATCGGTCAGGGAAAGAACACTGAAGCTTTCTTT.

This chain links TRBV7-2 with TRBJ1-6; D unclear. CDR3 length equals 17 residues. The V gene's germline CDR1 is SGHTA and CDR2 FQGNSA. The germline V and J ends were trimmed by 7 bases and 0 bases, with 16 bases remaining between them. The CDR3 region has the DNA TGTGCCAGCACCGTTATCCCCGTTAGCTCCTATAATTCACCCCTCCACTTT. It codes for CASTVIPVSSYNSPLHF.

The rearrangement uses TRBV11-2 and TRBJ2-1; 7 bases agree with TRBD2. Germline lookup yields CDR1 SGHAT and CDR2 FQNNGV. The CDR3 is 16 amino acids. With V trimmed by 5 bases and J by 5 bases, 12 bases remained unmatched. The chain's CDR3 is CASSLRGVPPNNEQFF. CDR3 nucleotide sequence: TGTGCCAGCAGCCTCCGGGGGGTGCCCCCAAACAATGAGCAGTTCTTC.

Written as DNA, the CDR3 is TGTGCCAGCGAACCGGGACAGGGCTACGAGCAGTACTTC. This codes for CASEPGQGYEQYF. The V and J genes are TRBV7-8 and TRBJ2-7; 9 bases fit TRBD1. The CDR3 contains 13 residues. Germline lookup yields CDR1 SGHVS and CDR2 FQNEAQ. The V gene end was trimmed by 8 bases and the J gene end by 3 bases; junction bases not matched to a gene: 5.

The table lists this clone with a few counts. The rearrangement uses TRBV20-1 and TRBJ1-1, with D perhaps TRBD1 (5 bases). The germline CDR1 and CDR2 sequences are DFQATT and SNEGSKA (reference sequence). V dropped 3 bases and J dropped 3 bases, with 26 bases sitting between them. The CDR3 totals 18 residues. This CDR3 reads CSASRTDSLDVRDTEAFF. CDR3 DNA: TGCAGTGCTAGTCGCACTGACAGCCTCGACGTCAGGGACACTGAAGCTTTCTTT.

The rearrangement uses TRBV19 and TRBJ1-2; 7 nucleotides match TRBD1. The ends lost 4 bases at V and 5 bases at J; junction bases unmatched: 13. CDR3 length: 16 residues. CDR1 and CDR2 from the germline V gene are LNHDA and SQIVND (reference sequence). As DNA, the CDR3 is TGTGCCAGTAGTAAGGGGACAGACAACCTAATGTATGGCTACACCTTC. It translates to CASSKGTDNLMYGYTF.

With regard to this clone: The junction and the germline gene differ at one end; a read error may be behind it. The chain carries TRBV12-3 or TRBV12-4 and TRBJ2-1, with D perhaps matching TRBD2 (6 bases). The CDR3 consists of 11 residues. The CDR3 sequence: CASSFPGAVIF. For the CDR3, the DNA is TGTGCCAGCAGTTTCCCGGGAGCGGTTATCTTC.

The V and J genes are TRBV10-1 and TRBJ1-1; D may be TRBD1 (6 bases). This CDR3 is built from 15 residues. Germline CDR1 reads WNHNN; CDR2 reads SYGVQD (reference sequence). The V gene lost 0 bases and the J gene lost 1 base, with 9 bases spanning the gap. In DNA, the CDR3 is TGCGCCAGCAGTGAGTCGGGCAGGGGGAACACTGAAGCTTTCTTT. Translation: CASSESGRGNTEAFF.

This chain connects TRBV18 to TRBJ2-5; 13 bases align to TRBD2. The V gene end was trimmed by 3 bases and the J gene end by 5 bases; junction bases not matched to a gene: 3. The CDR3 extends over 15 amino acids. Per the germline V gene, CDR1 is KGHSH and CDR2 is LQKENI. This chain's CDR3 is CASSPGLAGYETQYF. The CDR3 DNA reads as TGTGCCAGCTCACCGGGACTAGCGGGGTACGAGACCCAGTACTTC.